This T cell receptor (beta chain) was captured in a study of T cell repertoires in cytomegalovirus infection. Study summary: Public TCR beta signatures provided an indication of both CMV infection and a matching HLA type.

The CDR3 loop spans 15 amino acids. The V end lost 5 bases, the J end lost 3 bases, and 17 bases lay between the germline ends. Germline CDR1 MNHEY, CDR2 SMNVEV (reference sequence). In the case of this clonotype: Its antigen is as yet unknown.

TCRdb reanalysed the reads using MiXCR and keeps one entry per CDR3 protein. The top ten hold 48% of the sample, which has some 560,000 distinct CDR3 sequences, roughly 42% seen once. Study findings and constraints: CMV-specific HLA-C-restricted TCR beta clonotypes dominated the ex vivo response. Summed frequency of public TCR beta families distinguished CMV carriers with the relevant HLA.

This specimen consisted of cultured PBMCs, obtained from culture after CMV antigen stimulation. The receptor was isolated from a human donor in good health (CMV status not recorded). Some clones in this sample may be carry-over from other donors' samples. The chain uses TRBV27 and TRBJ2-7; tentatively, D is TRBD1 (6 bases). The CDR3 region is CASSPRGRGHYEQYF. In DNA, the CDR3 is TGTGCCAGCAGTCCCCGAGGAAGGGGACACTACGAGCAGTACTTC.